This T cell receptor (beta chain) stems from a study of vaccination and CD4 T cells after COVID-19. In the study overall: Every culture used as a control got a CEFX pool, an HIV-1 Nef pool, or no peptide.

The treatment was: roughly ten-day PBMC culture with coronavirus spike peptide pools or control peptides (ViraFEST assay). Germline CDR1 is DFQATT and CDR2 is SNEGSKA (reference sequence). V was pared by 5 bases and J by 9 bases, with 17 bases of the junction left unmatched. This CDR3 is built from 18 residues. A note on this clonotype: The antigen remains undetermined.

The Oncomine TCR Beta short-read assay was applied to DNA of cultured CD4+ T cells. TCRdb recomputed calls from the PCR reads with MiXCR, one row per CDR3 protein. This table has 10,000 to 15,000 distinct CDR3 sequences, approximately 50% appearing once. V usage is TRBV20-1 and J usage is TRBJ1-6, with TRBD1 matching 12 bases. The sequence was collected from a human donor who had recovered from COVID-19. Sample: CD4+ T cells from blood, cultured in vitro. CDR3 sequence (DNA): TGCAGTGCTCCCTACCGGGACAGGGGGCGTTTGAAGGGTTCACCCCTCCACTTT. Its translation: CSAPYRDRGRLKGSPLHF.